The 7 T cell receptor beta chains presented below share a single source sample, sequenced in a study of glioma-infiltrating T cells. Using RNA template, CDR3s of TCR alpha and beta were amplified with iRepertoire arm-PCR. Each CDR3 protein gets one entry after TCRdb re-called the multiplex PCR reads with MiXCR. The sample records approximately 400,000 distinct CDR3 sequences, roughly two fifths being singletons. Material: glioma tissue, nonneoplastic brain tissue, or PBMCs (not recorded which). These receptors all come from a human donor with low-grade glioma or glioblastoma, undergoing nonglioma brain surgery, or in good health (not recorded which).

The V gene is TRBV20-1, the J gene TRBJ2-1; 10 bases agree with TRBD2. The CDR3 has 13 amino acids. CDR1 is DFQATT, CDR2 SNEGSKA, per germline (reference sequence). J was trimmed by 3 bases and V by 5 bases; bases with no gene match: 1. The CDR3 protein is CSAASGSYNEQFF. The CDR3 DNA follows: TGCAGTGCTGCTAGCGGGAGCTACAATGAGCAGTTCTTC.

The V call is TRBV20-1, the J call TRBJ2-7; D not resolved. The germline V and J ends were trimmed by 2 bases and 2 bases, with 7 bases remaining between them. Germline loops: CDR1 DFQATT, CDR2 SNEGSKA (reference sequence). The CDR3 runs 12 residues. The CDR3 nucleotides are TGCAGTGCTAGAATTTGGGCCTACGAGCAGTACTTC. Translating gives CSARIWAYEQYF.

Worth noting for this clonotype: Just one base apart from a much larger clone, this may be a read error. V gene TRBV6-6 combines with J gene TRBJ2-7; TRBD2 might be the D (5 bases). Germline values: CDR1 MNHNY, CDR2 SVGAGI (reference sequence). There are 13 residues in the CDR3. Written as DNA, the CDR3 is TGTGCCAGCAGTTACGCTCTAGCCTACGAGCATTACTTC. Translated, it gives CASSYALAYEHYF.

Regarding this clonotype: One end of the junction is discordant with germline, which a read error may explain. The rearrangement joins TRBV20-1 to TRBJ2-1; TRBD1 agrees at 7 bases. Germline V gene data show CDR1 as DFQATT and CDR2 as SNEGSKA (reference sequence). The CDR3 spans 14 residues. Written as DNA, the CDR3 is TGCAGTGTTCCGGGACAGAGTTTTTACAATGAGCTGTTCTTC. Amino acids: CSVPGQSFYNELFF.

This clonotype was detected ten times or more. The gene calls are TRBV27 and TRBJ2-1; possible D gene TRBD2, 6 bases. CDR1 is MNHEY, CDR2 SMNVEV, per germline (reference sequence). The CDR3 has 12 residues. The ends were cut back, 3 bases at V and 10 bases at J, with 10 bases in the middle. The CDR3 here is CASSFGGREQFF. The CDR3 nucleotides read TGTGCCAGCAGTTTCGGTGGGAGGGAGCAGTTCTTC.

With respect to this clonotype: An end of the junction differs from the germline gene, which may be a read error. The CDR3 DNA reads as TGTGCCAGCAGTTTAATCGGGTTTAGTTCCACCGGGGAGCTGCTTTTT. Its protein product is CASSLIGFSSTGELLF. This chain links TRBV27 with TRBJ2-2, with D maybe TRBD2 (5 bases). Germline lookup yields CDR1 MNHEY and CDR2 SMNVEV (reference sequence). This CDR3 spans 16 amino acids.

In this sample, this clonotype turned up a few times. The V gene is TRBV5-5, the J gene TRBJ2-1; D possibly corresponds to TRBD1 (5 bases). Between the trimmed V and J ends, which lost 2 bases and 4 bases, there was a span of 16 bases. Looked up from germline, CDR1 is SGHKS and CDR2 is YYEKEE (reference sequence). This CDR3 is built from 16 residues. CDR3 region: CASSLALPGSYNEQFF. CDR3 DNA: TGTGCCAGCAGCTTAGCTCTCCCAGGGTCTTACAATGAGCAGTTCTTC.